Following are 21 T cell receptor beta chains from one sample sequenced in a study of human T cells and chemical hapten exposure. Regarding time point: patch test 1, 2 weeks after DPC sensitization. The treatment denotes: therapeutic diphenylcyclopropenone sensitization with weekly scalp DPC. TCRdb fed the RACE reads into MiXCR, producing one record per CDR3 protein. The data hold some 82,000 distinct CDR3 sequences, with 9.5% to 12% observed a single time. The sequences come from whole blood, collected in connection with sensitization to the hapten diphenylcyclopropenone (DPC). The source is a woman aged 45-65 years with alopecia areata. Some clones in this sample may be carry-over from other donors' samples.

This clonotype was seen ten or more times. This chain uses TRBV5-1 with TRBJ2-7; the match to TRBD1 covers 7 bases. Looked up from germline, CDR1 is SGHRS and CDR2 is YFSETQ. The V and J ends lost 0 bases and 4 bases, in that order; junction bases with no gene match: 4. The CDR3 has 14 amino acids. For the CDR3, the DNA is TGCGCCAGCAGCTTGGAAGGACAGGAGTACGAGCAGTACTTC. Protein product: CASSLEGQEYEQYF.

The table lists this clonotype with many counts. The chain is built from TRBV9 and TRBJ2-7, with 7 bases that match TRBD1. CDR1 is SGDLS, CDR2 YYNGEE, per germline. Trimming at V came to 4 bases and at J to 3 bases, leaving 13 bases not matched to a gene. The CDR3 totals 16 residues. The CDR3 reads CASSPEGAVGRYEQYF. The CDR3 region has the DNA TGTGCCAGCAGCCCAGAGGGGGCCGTGGGCCGCTACGAGCAGTACTTC. Based on the CDR3 plus reference TRBV9 and TRBJ2-7, the full variable domain is DSGVTQTPKHLITATGQRVTLRCSPRSGDLSVYWYQQSLDQGLQFLIQYYNGEERAKGNILERFSAQQFPDLHSELNLSSLELGDSALYFCASSPEGAVGRYEQYFGPGTRLTVT.

This clonotype was counted once. Relative to the germline gene, one junction end is altered; a read error may explain this. The rearrangement joins TRBV11-2 to TRBJ1-4; D gene ambiguous. This CDR3 spans 14 amino acids. In germline, CDR1 is SGHAT, CDR2 FQNNGV. The CDR3 is CASSGVATDEKLFF. CDR3 DNA: TGTGCCAGCAGCGGTGTTGCAACTGATGAAAAACTGTTTTTT.

V and J are TRBV19 and TRBJ2-5; 7 nucleotides agree with TRBD2. The CDR3 extends over 15 amino acids. J lost 1 base, V lost 4 bases, and 6 bases had no gene match. The germline V gene has CDR1 LNHDA and CDR2 SQIVND (reference sequence). CDR3 region: CASSSRRGVQETQYF. In DNA form, the CDR3 reads TGTGCCAGTAGTAGCCGTCGGGGGGTCCAAGAGACCCAGTACTTC.

J is TRBJ1-6 and V is TRBV5-6, with D possibly TRBD1 on 6 matching bases. V shed 1 base and J shed 5 bases, with 10 bases lying between them. The germline CDR1 and CDR2 sequences are SGHDT and YYEEEE. The CDR3 extends over 15 amino acids. Here the CDR3 reads CASSLPTGDNSPLHF. CDR3 bases: TGTGCCAGCAGCTTGCCGACAGGCGATAATTCACCCCTCCACTTT.

This clonotype has ten or more counts. The J gene is TRBJ2-5, the V gene TRBV7-2, with 14 bases aligning to TRBD2. V lost 5 bases, J lost 2 bases, and 7 bases stayed unmatched. CDR3 length: 17 residues. Per the germline V gene, CDR1 is SGHTA and CDR2 is FQGNSA. CDR3 nucleotide sequence: TGTGCCAGCAGCCGACTAGCGGGGGGGCCGGTGCAAGAGACCCAGTACTTC. This gives the protein CASSRLAGGPVQETQYF.

V usage is TRBV12-3 or TRBV12-4 and J usage is TRBJ1-2; 8 nucleotides agree with TRBD1. V lost 6 bases, J lost 8 bases, and 8 bases stayed unmatched. The CDR3 has 13 residues. The DNA for the CDR3 is TGTGCCAGCAGAAGGGCAGGGGGCGTCGGCTACACCTTC. The encoded protein is CASRRAGGVGYTF.

The chain combines TRBV28 with TRBJ2-5; the match to TRBD1 covers 7 bases. The J segment lost 1 base and the V segment lost 2 bases, leaving 4 bases of the junction unmatched. The CDR3 spans 15 residues. CDR1 MDHEN and CDR2 SYDVKM come from the germline V gene. The CDR3 here is CASSLTRDSQETQYF. CDR3 DNA sequence: TGTGCCAGCAGTTTAACCCGGGACAGCCAAGAGACCCAGTACTTC.

This clonotype occurred many times. This chain uses TRBV28 with TRBJ1-2; 7 bases align to TRBD1. V lost 6 bases and J lost 2; bases outside the gene matches: 0. The germline V gene encodes CDR1 MDHEN and CDR2 SYDVKM. The CDR3 length is 12 residues. CDR3 sequence: CASRGQNYGYTF. In nucleotides, the CDR3 is TGTGCCAGCAGGGGACAGAACTATGGCTACACCTTC.

The chain joins TRBV4-1 to TRBJ1-2; D is ambiguous. Germline assignment: CDR1 MGHRA and CDR2 YSYEKL. V was pared by 0 bases and J by 0 bases, with 11 bases between. The CDR3 is made up of 16 amino acids. CDR3 region: CASSQEPQTPNYGYTF. CDR3 sequence (DNA): TGCGCCAGCAGCCAAGAACCTCAGACACCTAACTATGGCTACACCTTC.

In its sample, this clonotype was seen many times. The genes are TRBV11-2 and TRBJ2-1, with 8 bases identical to TRBD2. V lost 0 bases and J lost 4; bases outside the gene matches: 2. Germline CDR1 and CDR2: SGHAT and FQNNGV. CDR3 size: 15 residues. The CDR3 spells CASSLEGLGYNEQFF. The CDR3 nucleotides are TGTGCCAGCAGCTTAGAGGGACTAGGGTACAATGAGCAGTTCTTC.

This rearrangement joins TRBV6-6 to TRBJ2-3, with 9 nucleotides matching TRBD1. The CDR3 extends over 14 amino acids. Per the germline V gene, CDR1 is MNHNY and CDR2 is SVGAGI (reference sequence). V shed 6 bases and J 4 bases; nucleotides not matched to a gene: 5. In DNA form, the CDR3 reads TGTGCCAGCAGAAGGACAGGGGTGGCAGATACGCAGTATTTT. Amino acid sequence: CASRRTGVADTQYF.

CDR3 loop: CSAREVGGRDTQYF. The CDR3 DNA reads TGCAGTGCTAGAGAGGTGGGCGGGAGAGATACGCAGTATTTT. V gene TRBV20-1 combines with J gene TRBJ2-3; TRBD2 matches 7 bases. This CDR3 region has 14 residues. V was clipped by 0 bases and J by 5 bases; unmatched bases: 5. CDR1 and CDR2 from the germline V gene are DFQATT and SNEGSKA (reference sequence).

In its sample, this clonotype was seen a few times. The chain is built from TRBV7-2 and TRBJ1-5, with a possible D match to TRBD1 (5 bases). Deletions cut 5 bases from V and 3 bases from J, with 14 bases between. This CDR3 is 15 amino acids long. Germline V CDR1 and CDR2: SGHTA, FQGNSA. CDR3 protein: CASSLNTGPNQPQHF. The CDR3 DNA is TGTGCCAGCAGCCTGAACACGGGACCCAATCAGCCCCAGCATTTT. The full variable domain, with the rest looked up from reference TRBV7-2 and TRBJ1-5, is GAGVSQSPSNKVTEKGKDVELRCDPISGHTALYWYRQSLGQGLEFLIYFQGNSAPDKSGLPSDRFSAERTGGSVSTLTIQRTQQEDSAVYLCASSLNTGPNQPQHFGDGTRLSIL.

This clonotype was seen only a few times. V gene TRBV4-1 combines with J gene TRBJ1-5; TRBD1 agrees at 8 bases. The CDR3 loop spans 18 amino acids. From germline, CDR1 is MGHRA and CDR2 YSYEKL. The ends lost 3 bases at V and 0 bases at J; junction bases unmatched: 10. In DNA, the CDR3 is TGCGCCAGCAGCCAGGGGCCCCAGGGGGCGTATAGCAATCAGCCCCAGCATTTT. This sequence encodes CASSQGPQGAYSNQPQHF.

This clonotype was found a few times. The rearrangement joins TRBV5-5 to TRBJ2-7; D is possibly TRBD1 (6 bases). This CDR3 comprises 16 residues. The ends were cut back, 1 base at V and 3 bases at J, with 17 bases in the middle. From germline, CDR1 is SGHKS and CDR2 YYEKEE (reference sequence). CDR3: CASSLRAIQGHYEQYF. CDR3 nucleotide sequence: TGTGCCAGCAGCTTGAGGGCAATTCAGGGACACTACGAGCAGTACTTC. The full variable domain, in which reference TRBV5-5 and TRBJ2-7 provide the parts outside the CDR3, is DAGVTQSPTHLIKTRGQQVTLRCSPISGHKSVSWYQQVLGQGPQFIFQYYEKEERGRGNFPDRFSARQFPNYSSELNVNALLLGDSALYLCASSLRAIQGHYEQYFGPGTRLTVT.

This clonotype showed up just a few times. The chain has TRBV28 and TRBJ1-2; D is undetermined. The CDR3 totals 14 residues. The germline gives CDR1 MDHEN, CDR2 SYDVKM. V lost 7 bases and J lost 0, with 12 bases in between. The CDR3 reads CASTEVLANYGYTF. DNA for the CDR3: TGTGCCAGCACGGAAGTGCTAGCTAACTATGGCTACACCTTC.

There are many counts of this clonotype. The gene calls are TRBV6-5 and TRBJ2-7, with no clear D. Germline values: CDR1 MNHEY, CDR2 SVGAGI. V lost 4 bases, J lost 6 bases, and 7 bases lay in between. CDR3 size: 11 residues. The CDR3 here is CASSLDTEQYF. As DNA, the CDR3 is TGTGCCAGCAGTTTAGATACCGAGCAGTACTTC.

This clonotype was seen at least ten times. The chain links TRBV20-1 to TRBJ1-6; weak D call: TRBD1 (6 bases). CDR1 DFQATT and CDR2 SNEGSKA come from the germline V gene (reference sequence). The CDR3 extends over 15 amino acids. Trimming pared 2 bases from V and 5 bases from J, leaving 13 bases between. CDR3 amino acids: CSARSMTGDNSPLHF. DNA for the CDR3: TGCAGTGCTAGATCGATGACAGGAGATAATTCACCCCTCCACTTT.

Ten or more counts support this clonotype. V gene TRBV21-1 combines with J gene TRBJ2-7. TRBV21-1 is deemed a pseudogene. This CDR3 spans 11 amino acids. CDR3 nucleotides: TGTGCCAGCAGTTCCTATTACGAGCAGTACTTC. Amino acids: CASSSYYEQYF.

This clonotype was counted a few times. The chain employs TRBV20-1 and TRBJ2-5; TRBD1 agrees at 7 bases. CDR1 and CDR2 from the germline V gene are DFQATT and SNEGSKA (reference sequence). The CDR3 is made up of 15 amino acids. J was trimmed by 2 bases and V by 0 bases; bases with no gene match: 6. CDR3 loop: CSARDYHRGQETQYF. The CDR3 DNA reads as TGCAGTGCTAGAGATTATCACAGGGGACAAGAGACCCAGTACTTC.